This T cell receptor (beta chain) is drawn from a study of blood T cell repertoires in COVID-19. About the study: Samples of COVID-19 (acute and convalescent) were obtained from the United States, Italy and Spain. PBMCs, B-cell-depleted T cells, or T cells were the source of the cDNA or gDNA that made up the material.

V was shortened by 0 bases and J by 8 bases, with 14 bases between the two germline ends. Germline CDR1 and CDR2: SGHRS and YFSETQ. The CDR3 sequence is 14 residues long. Authors' processing steps: From reference gene primer amplification, estimates of nucleated cell counts were derived. Using immunoSEQ multiplex PCR, the repertoire was profiled, and TCRdb retains in-frame clones only, with some absent. That table is the source of V, J and clone size, and D and trimming were worked out from the DNA. Of around 160,000 clones listed, roughly 90% are singletons. The sequenced material came from peripheral blood. The sequence was collected from a man between 60 and 75 years old with acute or convalescent COVID-19. This chain joins TRBV5-1 and TRBJ1-2, with D possibly TRBD1 on 6 matching bases. DNA for the CDR3: TGCGCCAGCAGCTTGGACTTCCGGGGGGGCGGCTACACCTTC. Translation: CASSLDFRGGGYTF.